This T cell receptor beta chain comes out of a study of radiotherapy plus CTLA-4 blockade in lung cancer. Study context: For 15% to 20% of patients, objective responses occurred, and about 30% had disease control.

Only a few counts were recorded for this clone. Its cognate antigen is unknown. CTLA-4 blockade with ipilimumab, together with focal radiation, was given to patients with chemo-refractory metastatic non-small-cell lung cancer. General observations from the study: TCR clones from tumors expanded in blood after radiotherapy plus ipilimumab.

TCRdb's table, derived via immunoSEQ multiplex PCR, lists solely in-frame clones and lacks some. The table lists about 39,000 clones, 79% of them singletons. Germline values: CDR1 MNHNS, CDR2 SASEGT. CDR3 length: 11 amino acids. Trimming removed 5 bases from V and 6 bases from J, with 8 bases in between. The origin of this receptor is a human donor with non-small cell lung cancer that progressed on radiotherapy plus ipilimumab. The chain joins TRBV6-1 to TRBJ2-7; D is ambiguous. This specimen consisted of peripheral blood, obtained from a patient treated with radiotherapy plus ipilimumab. The CDR3 sequence is CASSWSSEQYF. DNA for the CDR3: TGTGCCAGCAGTTGGTCGAGCGAGCAGTACTTC.